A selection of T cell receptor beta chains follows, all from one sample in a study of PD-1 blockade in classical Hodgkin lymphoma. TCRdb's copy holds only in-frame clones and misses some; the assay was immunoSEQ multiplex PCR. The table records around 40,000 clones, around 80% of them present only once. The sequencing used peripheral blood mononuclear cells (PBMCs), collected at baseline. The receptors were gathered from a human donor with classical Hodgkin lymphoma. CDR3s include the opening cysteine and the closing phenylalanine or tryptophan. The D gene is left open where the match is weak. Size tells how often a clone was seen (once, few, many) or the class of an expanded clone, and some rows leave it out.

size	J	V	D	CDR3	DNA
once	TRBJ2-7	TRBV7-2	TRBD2	CASTPGGGIPYEQYF	TGTGCCAGCACCCCCGGGGGGGGGATACCCTACGAGCAGTACTTC
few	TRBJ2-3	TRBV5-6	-	CASSLRTSWGKGDTQYF	TGTGCCAGCAGCTTACGGACATCTTGGGGGAAGGGAGATACGCAGTATTTT
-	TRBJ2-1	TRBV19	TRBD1	CASSHLRGQGRNEQFF	TGTGCCAGTTCCCACCTTCGTGGACAGGGGAGGAATGAGCAGTTCTTC
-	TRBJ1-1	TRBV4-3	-	CASSLHPGYTEAFF	TGCGCCAGCAGTCTCCATCCAGGGTACACTGAAGCTTTCTTT
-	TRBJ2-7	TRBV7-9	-	CASSSPRTSDYEQYF	TGTGCCAGCAGCAGCCCTAGGACCTCGGACTACGAGCAGTACTTC
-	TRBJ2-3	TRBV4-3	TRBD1	CASSQVQGAVDTQYF	TGCGCCAGCAGCCAAGTCCAGGGGGCTGTGGATACGCAGTATTTT
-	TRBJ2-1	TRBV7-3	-	CASSPNGGDSYNEQFF	TGTGCCAGCAGCCCTAACGGGGGAGACAGCTACAATGAGCAGTTCTTC
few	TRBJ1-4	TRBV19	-	CASSPGTATNEKLFF	TGTGCCAGTAGTCCTGGGACGGCAACTAATGAAAAACTGTTTTTT
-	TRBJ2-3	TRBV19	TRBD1	CASSRSTGVTDTQYF	TGTGCCAGTAGTAGGTCGACAGGGGTGACAGATACGCAGTATTTT
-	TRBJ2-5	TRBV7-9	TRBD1	CASSMRTGYQETQYF	TGTGCCAGCAGCATGAGGACAGGGTACCAAGAGACCCAGTACTTC
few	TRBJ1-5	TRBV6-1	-	CASSEVGQPQHF	TGTGCCAGCAGTGAAGTGGGTCAGCCCCAGCATTTT
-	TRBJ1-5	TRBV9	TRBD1	CASSGGTGGPQPQHF	TGTGCCAGCAGCGGAGGGACAGGCGGGCCTCAGCCCCAGCATTTT
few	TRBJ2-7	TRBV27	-	CASSNFYEQYF	TGTGCCAGCAGCAATTTCTACGAGCAGTACTTC
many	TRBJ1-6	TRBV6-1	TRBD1	CASSSDRVLSALHF	TGTGCCAGCAGTTCGGACAGGGTTCTTTCGGCCCTCCACTTT
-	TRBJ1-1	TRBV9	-	CASSKGNWLSTEAFF	TGTGCCAGCAGCAAAGGGAATTGGTTGTCCACTGAAGCTTTCTTT
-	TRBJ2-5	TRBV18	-	CASSPGRLLYQETQYF	TGTGCCAGCTCACCAGGTCGTCTCTTGTACCAAGAGACCCAGTACTTC
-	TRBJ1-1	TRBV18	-	CASIPPGERGDEAFF	TGTGCCAGCATTCCCCCGGGAGAGCGAGGAGATGAAGCTTTCTTT
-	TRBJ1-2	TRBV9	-	CASSPGYGYTF	TGTGCCAGCAGCCCTGGCTATGGCTACACCTTC
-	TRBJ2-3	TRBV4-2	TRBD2	CASSQDGASGGLTDTQYF	TGTGCCAGCAGCCAAGATGGGGCTAGCGGGGGGCTCACAGATACGCAGTATTTT
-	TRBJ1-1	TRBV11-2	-	CASSFRGTKAFF	TGTGCCAGCAGCTTCCGTGGTACTAAAGCTTTCTTT
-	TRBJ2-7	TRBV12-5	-	CASGLASALTEQYF	TGTGCTAGTGGTTTGGCCTCCGCCTTGACGGAGCAGTACTTC
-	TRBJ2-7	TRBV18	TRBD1	CASSPADREGSYEQYF	TGTGCCAGCTCACCCGCCGACAGGGAAGGCTCCTACGAGCAGTACTTC
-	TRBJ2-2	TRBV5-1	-	CASSLDGTVSNTGELFF	TGCGCCAGCAGCTTGGACGGGACGGTCAGTAACACCGGGGAGCTGTTTTTT
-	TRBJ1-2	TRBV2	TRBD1	CASSGTGGSYYGYTF	TGTGCCAGCAGCGGTACAGGGGGAAGTTACTATGGCTACACCTTC
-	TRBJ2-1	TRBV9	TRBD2	CASSVDLAGGPYNEQFF	TGTGCCAGCAGCGTAGACTTAGCGGGGGGGCCCTACAATGAGCAGTTCTTC